This T cell receptor (beta chain) was retrieved from a study of T cell responses to AZD1222 COVID-19 vaccine (dated by TCRdb to the early 2020s). For the wider study: TCR sequencing covered more than 230 trial participants: 200 to 220 given two doses of AZD1222 and about 26 given two doses of MenACWY control vaccine. Trial participants were enrolled by age into subgroups of 18-55, 56-69 and 70-plus years, and approximately 150, 30 and 60 TCR-sequenced participants, respectively, were included in these subgroups.

The CDR3 regions of human TCRbeta chains were subjected to immunosequencing. The source study handled its data this way. TCRs in the repertoires were compared against a reference library of SARS-CoV-2-specific TCRs that had been generated with the MIRA antigen-specificity platform. Breadth was defined as the fraction of unique TCRs that were SARS-CoV-2-associated, and depth was defined as the fraction of total T cells that were SARS-CoV-2-associated. Using the MIRA data, every spike-specific TCR was mapped to the spike region that the TCR reacted to and assigned to either a CD4 or a CD8 class. Log10-transformed breadth and depth values were compared by one-way ANOVA with Sidak's multiple comparisons tests. Imported from immuneACCESS, the table was reduced by TCRdb to in-frame sequences with V and J called. These copies leave out some clones; in studies compared against another copy, an unresolved V gene accounts for under half, and the cause of the remainder is not known. The D gene and trimming were derived from the DNA, and the V and J assignments and clone size from that table. The sample table holds approximately 190,000 clones, of which just over 90% were seen once. The ten largest account for about 3.6% of the sample.

Notes on this clone: Its cognate antigen has yet to be identified. No quality values exist for individual bases; no much larger clone is one base distant.

The paper's findings and limits, for the study overall: Epitopes outside the regions mutated in the B.1.351 and B.1.1.7 variants were reportedly recognized by nearly half of the unique spike-specific TCRs. The 56-69-year group was small, and its depth increase did not reach significance, likely because of low power. After two AZD1222 doses, both the breadth and the depth of spike-specific TCRs were significantly higher than at day 0 and than in MenACWY recipients. Conclusions about previously exposed vaccinees are limited because only 5 or 6 AZD1222 recipients were SARS-CoV-2 seropositive at baseline. Most participants were white British and females outnumbered males, and the authors suggested that clonal diversity may have been underestimated. Vaccine-associated CD4 TCRs spanned the whole spike protein, with dominant responses in regions 160-218 and 743-854. Because no day 14 peak-response samples were available, the repertoires could be characterized only after the peak T cell response.

The time point label corresponds to: about 28 days (+/-7) after the second vaccine dose. Interpreted using the paper, the treatment or condition label stands for: meningococcal conjugate vaccine given as trial control. The vaccinee samples were drawn from two UK trials, COV001 and COV002, one of which was a single-blind randomized controlled phase 2/3 trial testing AZD1222 (ChAdOx1 nCoV-19) in healthy adults. For TCRbeta chain sequencing, PBMC samples were collected from trial participants at day 0 and at day 28 after the second dose. The sequence came from an adult who received the MenACWY meningococcal vaccine as a control. This specimen was peripheral blood, taken 28 days after the second dose of the MenACWY control vaccine.

The DNA reads as follows: TGTGCCAGCATTCAGGAGACCCAGTACTTC. Its product reads: CASIQETQYF. The sequence joins TRBV27 to TRBJ2-5; the D gene is unclear. The germline V gene (reference sequence) supplies CDR1 MNHEY and CDR2 SMNVEV. V is reduced by 7 bases and J by 5 bases, leaving a spacing of 5 bases between them. Its CDR3 holds 10 amino acids, cysteine through phenylalanine. Just the 30-base CDR3 DNA is kept, in frame starting at base 1.